Listed below are T cell receptor beta chains from one sample, sequenced in a study of blood T cell repertoires in COVID-19. The assay was immunoSEQ multiplex PCR, and TCRdb's table has in-frame clones only and misses some. The data contain about 150,000 clones, approximately 87% of them singletons. The sample consisted of PBMCs or T cells enriched from blood (not recorded which). These receptors all come from a woman in her forties or fifties who had recovered from COVID-19. CDR3s include the opening cysteine and the closing phenylalanine or tryptophan. A D gene is named only where the DNA matches it firmly. Clone sizes are given selectively: once, few, many, or a class where the clone is expanded.

D gene,clone size,V gene,J gene,CDR3 protein,CDR3 DNA
TRBD1,.,TRBV2,TRBJ1-5,CASALDRGPGQPQHF,TGTGCCAGCGCTTTGGACAGGGGGCCCGGGCAGCCCCAGCATTTT
.,.,TRBV4-3,TRBJ1-1,CASSSLPPGTEAFF,TGCGCCAGCAGCAGTTTACCGCCGGGCACTGAAGCTTTCTTT
.,.,TRBV24-1,TRBJ2-1,CATSGLAGARGEFF,TGTGCCACCAGTGGTCTGGCGGGGGCGCGAGGGGAGTTCTTC
.,.,TRBV4-3,TRBJ1-1,CASSQGGPRDTSKAFF,TGCGCCAGCAGCCAAGGGGGGCCCCGGGACACCAGTAAAGCTTTCTTT
.,.,TRBV7-2,TRBJ1-5,CASSLASSVNQPQHF,TGTGCCAGCAGCTTAGCATCGTCGGTTAATCAGCCCCAGCATTTT
.,.,TRBV11-2,TRBJ2-4,CASSRGGQGKNIQYF,TGTGCCAGCAGCCGGGGGGGACAGGGCAAAAACATTCAGTACTTC
.,.,TRBV14,TRBJ1-1,CASSQVQGPTEAFF,TGTGCCAGCAGCCAAGTTCAGGGGCCGACTGAAGCTTTCTTT
.,.,TRBV30,TRBJ2-3,CAWAVSTDTQYF,TGTGCCTGGGCCGTAAGCACAGATACGCAGTATTTT
.,.,TRBV6-5,TRBJ1-5,CASSYSTGNQPQHF,TGTGCCAGCAGTTACTCTACAGGCAATCAGCCCCAGCATTTT
.,.,TRBV18,TRBJ2-7,CASSSRRDEQYF,TGTGCCAGCTCATCCCGGAGGGACGAGCAGTACTTC
.,.,TRBV27,TRBJ2-7,CASSLSEGPYEQYF,TGTGCCAGCAGTTTATCAGAGGGTCCCTACGAGCAGTACTTC
.,.,TRBV4-1,TRBJ1-2,CASSQGYSQWPYGYTF,TGCGCCAGCAGCCAAGGGTACAGTCAATGGCCCTATGGCTACACCTTC
TRBD1,.,TRBV9,TRBJ2-2,CASSGGQTGELFF,TGTGCCAGCAGCGGGGGACAGACCGGGGAGCTGTTTTTT
.,.,TRBV25-1,TRBJ2-3,CASSDSAADTQYF,TGTGCCAGCAGTGATTCTGCGGCAGATACGCAGTATTTT
TRBD2,.,TRBV9,TRBJ2-5,CASSATLSGGQETQYF,TGTGCCAGCAGCGCGACCCTTAGCGGGGGGCAAGAGACCCAGTACTTC
TRBD1,.,TRBV7-3,TRBJ2-5,CASSPYQGAETQYF,TGTGCCAGCAGCCCATATCAGGGGGCGGAGACCCAGTACTTC
.,.,TRBV12-3/TRBV12-4,TRBJ1-2,CASSITPNYGYTF,TGTGCCAGCAGTATAACACCTAACTATGGCTACACCTTC
TRBD1,.,TRBV5-4,TRBJ1-1,CAVARGTSNTEAFF,TGTGCCGTAGCCAGGGGGACGTCGAACACTGAAGCTTTCTTT
TRBD1,.,TRBV5-1,TRBJ1-1,CASSFSGGRVSEAFF,TGCGCCAGCAGCTTCTCAGGGGGGCGCGTGTCTGAAGCTTTCTTT
.,.,TRBV7-9,TRBJ1-3,CASSFFFIFGRADGNTIYF,TGTGCCAGCAGCTTTTTCTTTATTTTCGGCAGGGCCGACGGAAACACCATATATTTT
TRBD1,.,TRBV11-3,TRBJ2-1,CASSHRGQGYNEQFF,TGTGCCAGCAGCCATAGGGGACAGGGGTACAATGAGCAGTTCTTC
TRBD2,.,TRBV3-1/TRBV3-2,TRBJ2-2,CASSQGTSGGRAPGELFF,TGTGCCAGCAGCCAAGGGACTAGCGGGGGCCGGGCCCCCGGGGAGCTGTTTTTT
TRBD2,.,TRBV6-5,TRBJ2-1,CASSTSGGPYNEQFF,TGTGCCAGCAGTACAAGCGGGGGGCCCTACAATGAGCAGTTCTTC
TRBD1,.,TRBV14,TRBJ1-1,CASSGRTGGVTEAFF,TGTGCCAGCAGCGGGAGGACAGGGGGCGTCACTGAAGCTTTCTTT
TRBD1,few,TRBV7-2,TRBJ1-4,CASSPDRGKDEKLFF,TGTGCCAGCAGCCCTGACAGGGGAAAGGATGAAAAACTGTTTTTT
.,.,TRBV14,TRBJ1-4,CASSQDNRQSNEKLFF,TGTGCCAGCAGCCAAGATAATCGACAGTCTAATGAAAAACTGTTTTTT
TRBD2,.,TRBV7-2,TRBJ2-4,CASSSGLAGVLAKNIQYF,TGTGCCAGCAGCTCGGGACTAGCGGGGGTCTTAGCCAAAAACATTCAGTACTTC
TRBD2,once,TRBV5-1,TRBJ2-3,CASSLGGGGARGTDTQYF,TGCGCCAGCAGCTTGGGTGGCGGGGGGGCCAGGGGCACAGATACGCAGTATTTT
TRBD2,.,TRBV7-7,TRBJ2-5,CASSFALAGAHGTQYF,TGTGCTAGCAGCTTCGCGCTAGCGGGGGCCCATGGCACCCAGTACTTC
.,once,TRBV27,TRBJ1-5,CASSLLGGLGQPQHF,TGTGCCAGCAGTTTATTGGGAGGCCTCGGGCAGCCCCAGCATTTT
TRBD1,.,TRBV6-6,TRBJ1-1,CASSNRDRGFGTEAFF,TGTGCCAGCAGTAACCGGGACAGGGGGTTTGGCACTGAAGCTTTCTTT
TRBD2,.,TRBV25-1,TRBJ2-3,CASTPGLGGTDTQYF,TGTGCCAGCACCCCGGGACTAGGAGGCACAGATACGCAGTATTTT
.,.,TRBV4-1,TRBJ2-1,CASSPQRQEWNEQFF,TGCGCCAGCAGCCCACAGAGACAGGAATGGAATGAGCAGTTCTTC
.,.,TRBV7-8,TRBJ1-4,CASSLDQTGTTNEKLFF,TGTGCCAGCAGCTTGGATCAAACAGGGACAACTAATGAAAAACTGTTTTTT